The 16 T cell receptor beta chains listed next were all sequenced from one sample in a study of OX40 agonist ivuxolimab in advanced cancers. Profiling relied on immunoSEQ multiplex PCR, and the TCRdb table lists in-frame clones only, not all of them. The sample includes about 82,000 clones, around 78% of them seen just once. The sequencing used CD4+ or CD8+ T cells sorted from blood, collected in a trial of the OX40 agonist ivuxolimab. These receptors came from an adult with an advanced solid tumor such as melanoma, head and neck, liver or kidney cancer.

The CDR3 reads CASSPVGANTEAFF. CDR3 bases: TGTGCCAGCTCCCCGGTGGGGGCAAACACTGAAGCTTTCTTT. The chain has TRBV18 and TRBJ1-1; the D gene is possibly TRBD1 (6 bases). The germline V and J ends were trimmed by 6 bases and 2 bases, with 13 bases remaining between them. In germline, CDR1 is KGHSH, CDR2 LQKENI. The CDR3 has 14 amino acids.

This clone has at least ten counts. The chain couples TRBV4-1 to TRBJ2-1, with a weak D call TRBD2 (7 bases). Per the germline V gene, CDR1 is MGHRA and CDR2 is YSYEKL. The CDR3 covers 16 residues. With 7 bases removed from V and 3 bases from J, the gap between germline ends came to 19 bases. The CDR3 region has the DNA TGCGCCAGCAAGCCGGGGGGCCTCAACCGCTACAATGAGCAGTTCTTC. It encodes CASKPGGLNRYNEQFF.

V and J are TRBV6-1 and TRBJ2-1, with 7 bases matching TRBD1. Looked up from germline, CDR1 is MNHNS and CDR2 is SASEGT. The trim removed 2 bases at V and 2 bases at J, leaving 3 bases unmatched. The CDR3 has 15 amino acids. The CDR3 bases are TGTGCCAGCAGTGAACCCGGGACAGCCTACAATGAGCAGTTCTTC. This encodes CASSEPGTAYNEQFF.

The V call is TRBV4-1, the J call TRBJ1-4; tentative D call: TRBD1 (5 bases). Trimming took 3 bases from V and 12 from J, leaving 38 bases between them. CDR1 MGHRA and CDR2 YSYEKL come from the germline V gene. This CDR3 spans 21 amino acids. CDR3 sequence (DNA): TGCGCCAGCAGCCACCCCGGCGTAATGGGGGGACGAGGGGAGCGACGAAATCAACTGTTTTTT. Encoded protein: CASSHPGVMGGRGERRNQLFF.

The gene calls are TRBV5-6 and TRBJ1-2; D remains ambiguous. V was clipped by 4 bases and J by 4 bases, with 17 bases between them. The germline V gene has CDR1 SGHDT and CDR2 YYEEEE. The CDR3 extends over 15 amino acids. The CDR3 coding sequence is TGTGCCAGCAGCCCGTCTCTAGTCTCCGTCTATGGCTACACCTTC. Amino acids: CASSPSLVSVYGYTF.

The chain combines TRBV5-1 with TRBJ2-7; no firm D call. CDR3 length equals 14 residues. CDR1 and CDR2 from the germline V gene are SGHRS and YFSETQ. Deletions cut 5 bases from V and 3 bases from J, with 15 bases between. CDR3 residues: CASRTSPPNYEQYF. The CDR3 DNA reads TGCGCCAGCAGAACATCCCCGCCCAACTACGAGCAGTACTTC.

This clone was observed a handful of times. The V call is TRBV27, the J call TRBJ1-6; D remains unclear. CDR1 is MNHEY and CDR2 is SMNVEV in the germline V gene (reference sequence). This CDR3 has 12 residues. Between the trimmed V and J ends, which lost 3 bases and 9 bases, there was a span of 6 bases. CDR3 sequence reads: CASSFGLSPLHF. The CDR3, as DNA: TGTGCCAGCAGTTTTGGTCTTTCACCCCTCCACTTT.

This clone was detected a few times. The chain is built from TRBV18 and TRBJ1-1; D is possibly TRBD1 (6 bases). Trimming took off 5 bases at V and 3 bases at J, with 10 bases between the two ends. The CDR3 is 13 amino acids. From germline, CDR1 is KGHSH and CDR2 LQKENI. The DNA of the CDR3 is TGTGCCAGCTCAGCAGGGGTTGACACTGAAGCTTTCTTT. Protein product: CASSAGVDTEAFF.

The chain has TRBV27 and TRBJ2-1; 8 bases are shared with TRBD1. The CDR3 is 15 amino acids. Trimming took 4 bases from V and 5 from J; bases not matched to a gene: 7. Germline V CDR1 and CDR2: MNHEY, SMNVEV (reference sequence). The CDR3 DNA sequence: TGTGCCAGCAGTTGGACAGGGCAGGGGAACAATGAGCAGTTCTTC. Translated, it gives CASSWTGQGNNEQFF.

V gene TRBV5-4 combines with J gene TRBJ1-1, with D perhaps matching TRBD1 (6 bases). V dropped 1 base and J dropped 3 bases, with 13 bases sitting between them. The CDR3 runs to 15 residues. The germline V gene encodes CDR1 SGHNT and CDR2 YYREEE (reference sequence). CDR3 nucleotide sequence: TGTGCCAGCAGCTTGAGGGTGGACAGATACACTGAAGCTTTCTTT. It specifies CASSLRVDRYTEAFF.

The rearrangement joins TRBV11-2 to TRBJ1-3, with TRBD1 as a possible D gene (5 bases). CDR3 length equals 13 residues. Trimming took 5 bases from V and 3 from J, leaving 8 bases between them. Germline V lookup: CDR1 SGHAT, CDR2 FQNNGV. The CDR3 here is CASSQGGGNTIYF. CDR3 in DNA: TGTGCCAGCAGCCAGGGAGGTGGAAACACCATATATTTT.

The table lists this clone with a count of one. For the CDR3, the DNA is TGCGCCAGCAGCCTCTATGGACAGGGGAATAGCGAGCAGTACTTC. Translation gives CASSLYGQGNSEQYF. V gene TRBV5-1 combines with J gene TRBJ2-7; 9 nucleotides line up with TRBD1. The V and J ends lost 4 bases and 6 bases, in that order; junction bases with no gene match: 11. In germline, CDR1 is SGHRS, CDR2 YFSETQ. The CDR3 spans 15 residues.

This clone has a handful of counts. The CDR3, as DNA: TGTGCCAGCTCACCATATGGCAGGGAGACCCAGTACTTC. Amino acids: CASSPYGRETQYF. The chain has TRBV18 and TRBJ2-5; no definite D call. With 2 bases removed from V and 5 bases from J, the gap between germline ends came to 9 bases. Germline loops: CDR1 KGHSH, CDR2 LQKENI. The CDR3 runs to 13 residues.

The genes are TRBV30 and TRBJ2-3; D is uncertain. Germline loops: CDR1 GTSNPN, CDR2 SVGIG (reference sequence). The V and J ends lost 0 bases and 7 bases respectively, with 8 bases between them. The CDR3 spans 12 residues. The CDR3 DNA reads TGTGCCTGGAGTGTCGGCCTAAATACGCAGTATTTT. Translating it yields CAWSVGLNTQYF.

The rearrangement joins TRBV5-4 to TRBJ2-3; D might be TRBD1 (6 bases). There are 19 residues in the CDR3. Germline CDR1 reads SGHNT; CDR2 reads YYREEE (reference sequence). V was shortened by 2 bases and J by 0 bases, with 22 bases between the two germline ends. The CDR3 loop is CASSLYRVKRGTSTDTQYF. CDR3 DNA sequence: TGTGCCAGCAGCTTATACAGGGTAAAACGGGGAACTAGCACAGATACGCAGTATTTT.

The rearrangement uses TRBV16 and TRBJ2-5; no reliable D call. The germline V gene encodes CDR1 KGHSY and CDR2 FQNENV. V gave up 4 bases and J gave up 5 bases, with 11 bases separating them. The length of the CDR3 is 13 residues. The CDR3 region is CASSRSMAETQYF. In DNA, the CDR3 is TGTGCCAGCAGCCGCTCGATGGCGGAGACCCAGTACTTC.